These 22 T cell receptor beta chains share one sample of origin, sequenced in a study of T cell responses to AZD1222 COVID-19 vaccine. Data came from immunoSEQ multiplex PCR; TCRdb stores just in-frame clones and leaves some out. The table includes some 150,000 clones, over 75% detected once. Here the sequenced sample was peripheral blood, taken 28 days after the second dose of the MenACWY control vaccine. These receptors all stem from an adult who received the MenACWY meningococcal vaccine as a control.

This clone was recorded only once. This sequence joins TRBV19 and TRBJ1-6, with D possibly matching TRBD1 (5 bases). The CDR3 consists of 16 residues. The germline CDR1 and CDR2 sequences are LNHDA and SQIVND (reference sequence). The CDR3 sequence is CALAKIEGQDNSPLHF. CDR3 coding DNA: TGTGCTCTTGCTAAGATAGAGGGGCAGGATAATTCACCCCTCCACTTT.

This rearrangement joins TRBV7-2 to TRBJ2-1; the match to TRBD2 covers 7 bases. The V gene's germline CDR1 is SGHTA and CDR2 FQGNSA. J gave up 13 bases and V 2 bases, and 8 bases lay outside the gene matches. CDR3 length: 13 amino acids. CDR3 nucleotide sequence: TGTGCCAGCAGCTTATCATCGGGAGGCCCCCAGTTCTTC. The encoded protein is CASSLSSGGPQFF. The variable domain in full, with the rest retrieved from reference TRBV7-2 and TRBJ2-1, is GAGVSQSPSNKVTEKGKDVELRCDPISGHTALYWYRQSLGQGLEFLIYFQGNSAPDKSGLPSDRFSAERTGGSVSTLTIQRTQQEDSAVYLCASSLSSGGPQFFGPGTRLTVL.

The table lists this clone with a few counts. This chain joins TRBV28 and TRBJ1-2; TRBD1 is a possible D gene (6 bases). V lost 6 bases and J lost 7, with 18 bases in between. The CDR3 spans 14 residues. Germline CDR1 reads MDHEN; CDR2 reads SYDVKM. The CDR3 spells CASSRVRGHIGYTF. The CDR3 nucleotides read TGTGCCAGCAGCCGTGTACGGGGGCATATTGGCTACACCTTC.

The chain uses TRBV28 and TRBJ2-7; D unresolved. From germline, CDR1 is MDHEN and CDR2 SYDVKM. The CDR3 extends over 12 amino acids. Trimming stripped 7 bases from V and 9 bases from J, with 16 bases between. The CDR3 reads CASTPAVGGQYV. The CDR3, as DNA: TGTGCCAGCACCCCGGCGGTGGGCGGGCAGTACGTC.

This clone was found once. The CDR3 reads CASTRGVRTEAFF. Written as DNA, the CDR3 is TGTGCCAGTACAAGGGGTGTGAGGACTGAAGCTTTCTTT. This chain links TRBV19 with TRBJ1-1, with D maybe TRBD1 (5 bases). Looked up from germline, CDR1 is LNHDA and CDR2 is SQIVND (reference sequence). The CDR3 is made up of 13 amino acids. Trimming cost V 7 bases and J 5 bases, with 14 bases left between them.

The chain couples TRBV27 to TRBJ1-2, with TRBD1 matching 8 bases. The CDR3 runs 14 residues. The germline gives CDR1 MNHEY, CDR2 SMNVEV (reference sequence). The J segment lost 8 bases and the V segment lost 6 bases, leaving 11 bases of the junction unmatched. The CDR3 DNA sequence: TGTGCCAGCAGGCCCGGACAGGGCGTGGGCGGCTACACCTTC. This sequence encodes CASRPGQGVGGYTF.

The V and J genes are TRBV4-2 and TRBJ1-2; D not certain. V shed 4 bases and J shed 5 bases, with 17 bases lying between them. The CDR3 is 15 residues long. Per germline, CDR1 LGHNA and CDR2 YNFKEQ. CDR3 sequence (DNA): TGTGCCAGCAGCCTGTCGACGCTCCAAGGGTATGGCTACACCTTC. Its protein product is CASSLSTLQGYGYTF.

The chain is built from TRBV2 and TRBJ1-1; D gene ambiguous. The CDR3 extends over 13 amino acids. The V gene lost 8 bases and the J gene lost 2 bases, with 12 bases spanning the gap. CDR1 and CDR2 (germline): SNHLY, FYNNEI. CDR3 protein: CASPVGYNTEAFF. In DNA form, the CDR3 reads TGTGCCAGCCCAGTAGGTTATAACACTGAAGCTTTCTTT.

This rearrangement joins TRBV4-1 to TRBJ2-1; D may correspond to TRBD1 or TRBD2 (6 bases each). Germline CDR1 MGHRA, CDR2 YSYEKL. V was cut by 3 bases and J by 7 bases, with 16 bases left in between. The CDR3 runs 15 residues. CDR3 nucleotides: TGCGCCAGCAGCCAGCCATATAGGGGGGCGAATGAGCAGTTCTTC. It specifies CASSQPYRGANEQFF.

The chain carries TRBV6-5 and TRBJ2-7, with D maybe TRBD2 (5 bases). Trimming pared 6 bases from V and 0 bases from J, leaving 12 bases between. Germline values: CDR1 MNHEY, CDR2 SVGAGI. The CDR3 consists of 14 residues. In nucleotides, the CDR3 is TGTGCCAGCAGCCCCGGGGATGGCTCCTACGAGCAGTACTTC. It encodes CASSPGDGSYEQYF.

The gene calls are TRBV7-2 and TRBJ2-3; D possibly corresponds to TRBD2 (7 bases). There are 16 residues in the CDR3. The germline V gene has CDR1 SGHTA and CDR2 FQGNSA. The V end lost 5 bases, the J end lost 2 bases, and 17 bases lay between the germline ends. The CDR3 here is CASSRRPGGATDTQYF. For the CDR3, the DNA is TGTGCCAGCAGCCGGAGACCGGGGGGCGCCACAGATACGCAGTATTTT.

A few counts support this clone. The chain recombines TRBV30 with TRBJ1-2; D is perhaps TRBD1 (5 bases). Trimming shortened V by 0 bases and J by 5 bases, and 13 bases separated the two germline ends. Germline-derived CDR1 and CDR2 are GTSNPN and SVGIG (reference sequence). The CDR3 loop spans 14 amino acids. The DNA of the CDR3 is TGTGCCTGGAGTGTCGGAAGGGGCGGTTATGGCTACACCTTC. Translated: CAWSVGRGGYGYTF. The entire variable domain, with the rest obtained from reference TRBV30 and TRBJ1-2, is as follows: SQTIHQWPATLVQPVGSPLSLECTVEGTSNPNLYWYRQAAGRGLQLLFYSVGIGQISSEVPQNLSASRPQDRQFILSSKKLLLSDSGFYLCAWSVGRGGYGYTFGSGTRLTVV.

Remarks on this clone: The same CDR3 also results from other DNA sequences found in this sample. The chain links TRBV7-2 to TRBJ1-2; D remains ambiguous. The V gene's germline CDR1 is SGHTA and CDR2 FQGNSA. The CDR3 runs to 12 residues. V was shortened by 3 bases and J by 8 bases, with 10 bases between the two germline ends. The CDR3 here is CASSLGGYGYTF. CDR3 sequence (DNA): TGTGCCAGCAGCTTGGGTGGGTACGGCTACACCTTC.

The rearrangement uses TRBV5-4 and TRBJ1-2; D ambiguous. Germline CDR1 is SGHNT and CDR2 is YYREEE (reference sequence). The CDR3 consists of 15 residues. Trimming stripped 3 bases from V and 7 bases from J, with 19 bases between. The CDR3 DNA reads TGTGCCAGCAGCTCCCGCGAGGCGATCGTGAGTGGCTACACCTTC. It yields the protein CASSSREAIVSGYTF.

The chain employs TRBV19 and TRBJ1-1; no clear D gene. Trimming stripped 4 bases from V and 0 bases from J, with 9 bases between. Germline loops: CDR1 LNHDA, CDR2 SQIVND (reference sequence). The CDR3 length is 14 residues. The CDR3 reads CASSRGRLNTEAFF. CDR3 DNA: TGTGCCAGTAGTAGAGGACGGCTGAACACTGAAGCTTTCTTT.

This chain uses TRBV28 with TRBJ2-7; 7 bases are shared with TRBD2. CDR1 and CDR2 from the germline V gene are MDHEN and SYDVKM. This CDR3 comprises 16 residues. Trimming cost V 5 bases and J 7 bases; bases outside gene matches: 17. As DNA, the CDR3 is TGTGCCAGCAGTAGACGGGAACGGGGGGTACCGCGGGAGCAGTACGTC. Its protein is CASSRRERGVPREQYV.

This clone was seen only a few times. The chain employs TRBV11-3 and TRBJ1-1, with TRBD1 identical over 7 bases. This CDR3 has 19 residues. Trimming cost V 1 base and J 0 bases; bases outside gene matches: 14. Germline CDR1 and CDR2: SGHNT and YENEEA. CDR3 sequence reads: CASSLAPGGLGQVNTEAFF. The CDR3 DNA reads as TGTGCCAGCAGCTTAGCCCCAGGGGGGTTGGGGCAGGTGAACACTGAAGCTTTCTTT.

The genes are TRBV7-2 and TRBJ1-2; D is ambiguous. Germline CDR1 and CDR2: SGHTA and FQGNSA. V was cut by 5 bases and J by 8 bases, with 24 bases left in between. This CDR3 is 16 amino acids long. CDR3 in DNA: TGTGCCAGCAGCGGCAGTGGTAGGGCCCAGAGGGTCGGCTACACCTTC. This sequence encodes CASSGSGRAQRVGYTF.

This chain uses TRBV7-2 with TRBJ1-2; D ambiguous. Trimming pared 2 bases from V and 3 bases from J, leaving 7 bases between. CDR1 and CDR2 from the germline V gene are SGHTA and FQGNSA. This CDR3 region has 13 residues. DNA for the CDR3: TGTGCCAGCAGCTTAAGCCCATACTATGGCTACACCTTC. Its translation is CASSLSPYYGYTF.

V is TRBV3-1 (or the pseudogene TRBV3-2) and J is TRBJ1-1; TRBD1 is a possible D gene (5 bases). Germline CDR1 reads LGHDT; CDR2 reads YNNKEL (reference sequence). V dropped 4 bases and J dropped 8 bases, with 11 bases sitting between them. The CDR3 runs 12 residues. Here the CDR3 reads CASSRGDSEAFF. Here the CDR3 DNA reads TGTGCCAGCAGCCGAGGGGATTCGGAAGCTTTCTTT.

The V gene is TRBV19, the J gene TRBJ2-2; 7 bases match TRBD2. Trimming cost V 6 bases and J 5 bases; bases outside gene matches: 9. The CDR3 runs 15 residues. Germline loops: CDR1 LNHDA, CDR2 SQIVND (reference sequence). The CDR3 reads CASRIKSGGTGELFF. The CDR3 bases are TGTGCCAGTAGGATAAAATCCGGGGGGACCGGGGAGCTGTTTTTT. The full variable domain, its missing parts supplied by reference TRBV19 and TRBJ2-2, is DGGITQSPKYLFRKEGQNVTLSCEQNLNHDAMYWYRQDPGQGLRLIYYSQIVNDFQKGDIAEGYSVSREKKESFPLTVTSAQKNPTAFYLCASRIKSGGTGELFFGEGSRLTVL.

The chain uses TRBV15 and TRBJ1-5; 8 bases are shared with TRBD1. This CDR3 is built from 14 residues. The germline CDR1 and CDR2 sequences are LNHNV and YYDKDF (reference sequence). Unmatched junction bases numbered 3, after V lost 3 bases and J lost 5 bases. The CDR3 here is CATSSRDRYQPQHF. For the CDR3, the DNA is TGTGCCACCAGCAGCCGGGACAGGTATCAGCCCCAGCATTTT.